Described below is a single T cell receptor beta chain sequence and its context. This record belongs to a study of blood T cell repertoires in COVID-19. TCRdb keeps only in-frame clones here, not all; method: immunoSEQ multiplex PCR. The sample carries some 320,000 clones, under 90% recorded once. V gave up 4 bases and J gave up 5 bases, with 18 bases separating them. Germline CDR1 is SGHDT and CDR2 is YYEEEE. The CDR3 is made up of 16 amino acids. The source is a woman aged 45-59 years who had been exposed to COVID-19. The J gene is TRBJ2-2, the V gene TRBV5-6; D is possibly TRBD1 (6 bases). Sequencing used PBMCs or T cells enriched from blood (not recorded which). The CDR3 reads CASSLELFRGTGELFF. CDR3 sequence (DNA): TGTGCCAGCAGCCTCGAGTTGTTCAGGGGTACCGGGGAGCTGTTTTTT.